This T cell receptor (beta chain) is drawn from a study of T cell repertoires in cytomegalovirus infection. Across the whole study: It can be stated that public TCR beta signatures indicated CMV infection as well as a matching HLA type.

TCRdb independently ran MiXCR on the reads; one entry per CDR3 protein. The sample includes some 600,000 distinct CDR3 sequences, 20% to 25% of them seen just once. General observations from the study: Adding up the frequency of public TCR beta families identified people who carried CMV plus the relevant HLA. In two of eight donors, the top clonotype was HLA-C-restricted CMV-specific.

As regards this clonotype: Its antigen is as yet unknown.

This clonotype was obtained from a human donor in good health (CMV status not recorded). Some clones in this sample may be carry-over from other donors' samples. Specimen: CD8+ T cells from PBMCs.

DNA for the CDR3: TGTGCCAGCAGTGGAGGAGGGGCTGAAGCTTTCTTT. This sequence encodes CASSGGGAEAFF. The chain recombines TRBV2 with TRBJ1-1; D is perhaps TRBD1 (5 bases). Trimming stripped 4 bases from V and 6 bases from J, with 9 bases between. Per the germline V gene, CDR1 is SNHLY and CDR2 is FYNNEI. CDR3 length: 12 residues.